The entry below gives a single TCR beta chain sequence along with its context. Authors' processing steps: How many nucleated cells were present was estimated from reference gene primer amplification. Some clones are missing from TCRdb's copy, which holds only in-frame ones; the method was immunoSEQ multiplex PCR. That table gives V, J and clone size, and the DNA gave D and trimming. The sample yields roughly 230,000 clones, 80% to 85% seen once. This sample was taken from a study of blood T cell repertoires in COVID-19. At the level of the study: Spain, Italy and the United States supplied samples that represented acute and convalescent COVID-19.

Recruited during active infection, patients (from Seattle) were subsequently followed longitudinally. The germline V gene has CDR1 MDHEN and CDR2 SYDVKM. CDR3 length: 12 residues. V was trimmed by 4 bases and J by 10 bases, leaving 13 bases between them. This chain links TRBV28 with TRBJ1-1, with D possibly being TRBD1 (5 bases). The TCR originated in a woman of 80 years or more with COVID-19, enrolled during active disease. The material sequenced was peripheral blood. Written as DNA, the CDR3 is TGTGCCAGCAGTTACGGGGGGTCGGTAGCTTTCTTT. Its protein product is CASSYGGSVAFF. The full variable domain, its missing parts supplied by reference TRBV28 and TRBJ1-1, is DVKVTQSSRYLVKRTGEKVFLECVQDMDHENMFWYRQDPGLGLRLIYFSYDVKMKEKGDIPEGYSVSREKKERFSLILESASTNQTSMYLCASSYGGSVAFFGQGTRLTVV.